This section outlines one T cell receptor (beta chain) sequence together with its context. Its antigen is currently unknown. Terminally differentiated effector memory CD45RA+ cells were excluded from the naive CD8 cells, which were CD45RO-negative and positively selected for CCR7. Once extracted for a subset, genomic DNA was divided evenly among several immunoSEQ plates. Repertoires were generated with immunoSEQ multiplex PCR, while TCRdb's copy carries only in-frame clones and drops some. The table has about 2 million clones, around 96% seen once; the top ten hold 0.9% to 1.5%. This sample was included in a study of shared clonotypes between healthy human individuals. On the study more broadly: Three CD4 naive, three CD4 memory, two CD8 naive and one CD8 memory plate were used per donor.

The junction had 5 bases not matched to a gene; V was cut back by 3 bases and J by 4 bases. The CDR3 contains 14 residues. Germline loops: CDR1 KGHSH, CDR2 LQKENI. Broader study findings: Only blood underwent sampling, and tissue repertoires likely differ.

The chain combines TRBV18 with TRBJ1-1, with 7 bases aligning to TRBD1. Source material: naive CD8+ T cells sorted from blood. The sequence was collected from a man between 18 and 29 years old in good health. The CDR3 sequence is CASSPKTGSTEAFF. DNA of the CDR3: TGTGCCAGCTCACCTAAGACAGGGAGCACTGAAGCTTTCTTT.